This T cell receptor beta chain was identified in a study of cytomegalovirus exposure and HLA in healthy donors. Study information: Unique TCRs numbering some 80 million, obtained from HLA-typed donors, made up an early data release. Study results and caveats: Fewer N-insertions (relative to the approximately 670-donor mean) were reportedly seen in an Asian-associated ancestry cluster in a later analysis. There were three CMV-associated chains whose specificity for CMV antigens was confirmed in vitro. According to the study, 150 to 200 TCR beta chains were cytomegalovirus-associated.

Comment on this clone: Its antigen is not known.

PCR primers comprised 60 Vbeta and 13 Jbeta primers. Produced via immunoSEQ multiplex PCR; TCRdb's table is partial and in-frame only. The sample holds 100,000 to 150,000 clones, 70% to 80% seen once. The sequence was obtained from a woman in her fifties or sixties in good health and CMV-seronegative. The sample was PBMCs.

The CDR3 protein is CASSTQGIYTEAFF. CDR3 DNA sequence: TGTGCCAGCAGTACGCAGGGGATTTACACTGAAGCTTTCTTT. V usage is TRBV28 and J usage is TRBJ1-1; D may be TRBD1 (6 bases). There are 14 residues in the CDR3. With 5 bases removed from V and 3 bases from J, the gap between germline ends came to 13 bases. CDR1 MDHEN and CDR2 SYDVKM come from the germline V gene.